The clone carrying this T cell receptor (beta chain) turned up a few times. This entry comes from a study of blood T cell repertoires in COVID-19. On the study more broadly: The analysed material was cDNA or gDNA that came from T cells, B-cell-depleted T cells, or PBMCs.

The data were produced by immunoSEQ multiplex PCR, yet TCRdb's version contains in-frame clones alone and is incomplete. Counted here are about 190,000 clones, 79% occurring once; the ten biggest clones make up roughly 17%. Per germline, CDR1 SGDLS and CDR2 YYNGEE. This CDR3 spans 15 amino acids. Deletions cut 4 bases from V and 3 bases from J, with 16 bases between. The material sequenced was peripheral blood. This clonotype was sampled from a man aged 55 to 70 with active or convalescent COVID-19. This sequence joins TRBV9 and TRBJ1-1; maybe TRBD1 (5 bases). This chain's CDR3 is CASSSPGGVYTEAFF. CDR3 sequence (DNA): TGTGCCAGCAGCTCCCCGGGAGGGGTGTACACTGAAGCTTTCTTT.